This T cell receptor (beta chain) was observed in a study of breast tumors, draining lymph nodes, adjacent tissues. The study's findings and limits: Data fit most tumor T cells coming from lymph node, expanding in tumor. Compared with lymph nodes, tumors were less diverse; compared with nontumor tissue, more. Compared with basal-like, luminal-like tumors shared significantly more repertoire with nontumor tissue.

TCRdb itself ran the multiplex PCR reads through MiXCR, one entry per CDR3 protein. Seen here are more than 250,000 distinct CDR3 sequences, roughly 30% observed once, and the top ten hold more than 0.95%. Details on this clonotype: Its antigen remains unidentified. The DNA is left out, because the CDR3 cannot be placed on it with certainty; the CDR3 is given as TCRdb lists it.

The CDR3 adds up to 16 amino acids, both ends counted. Germline V gene sequence: CDR1 LGHDT, CDR2 YNNKEL (reference sequence). Samples came from axillary lymph nodes draining the breast cancer. The clonotype was recovered from a female donor with breast cancer. Some clones in this sample may be carry-over from other donors' samples. The chain combines TRBV3-1 with TRBJ1-2; the table's D call TRBD1 went unverified against the DNA. Specimen: axillary lymph node tissue. This chain's CDR3 is CASSQGAGTVTYGCTF.